This T cell receptor beta chain originates from a study of response to subunit inactivated influenza vaccine. TCRdb reanalysed the RT-PCR reads using MiXCR and keeps one entry per CDR3 protein. This table has roughly 570,000 distinct CDR3 sequences, 12% to 15% appearing once. Germline V lookup: CDR1 MNHNS, CDR2 SASEGT. The V gene lost 5 bases and the J gene lost 2 bases, with 11 bases spanning the gap. This CDR3 contains 14 residues. This clonotype was found a few times. The J gene is TRBJ2-3, the V gene TRBV6-1; no definite D call. The clonotype originates from a man in his fifties who received an inactivated influenza vaccine. The source material was PBMCs from blood, sampled about 11 days after vaccination. The CDR3 protein is CASSPNAFTDTQYF. For the CDR3, the DNA is TGTGCCAGCAGTCCCAACGCGTTCACAGATACGCAGTATTTT.